This T cell receptor beta chain emerged from a study of T cells after yellow fever vaccination. The V end lost 4 bases, the J end lost 7 bases, and 20 bases lay between the germline ends. The CDR3 is 16 amino acids. The germline V gene encodes CDR1 MDHEN and CDR2 SYDVKM. TCRdb redid the calling of the 5' RACE reads with MiXCR, one entry per CDR3 protein. The sample consists of hundreds of thousands of distinct CDR3 sequences, roughly 14% of them appearing once. The sample in question was PBMCs, obtained on the day of the yellow fever booster vaccination. The receptor was derived from a man aged 25 to 45 who received the YFV17D yellow fever vaccine. The gene calls are TRBV28 and TRBJ1-5; D might be TRBD1 (6 bases). The CDR3 sequence: CASSSSRDTLGQPQHF. The DNA for the CDR3 is TGTGCCAGCAGTTCGTCCCGGGACACCCTAGGGCAGCCCCAGCATTTT.